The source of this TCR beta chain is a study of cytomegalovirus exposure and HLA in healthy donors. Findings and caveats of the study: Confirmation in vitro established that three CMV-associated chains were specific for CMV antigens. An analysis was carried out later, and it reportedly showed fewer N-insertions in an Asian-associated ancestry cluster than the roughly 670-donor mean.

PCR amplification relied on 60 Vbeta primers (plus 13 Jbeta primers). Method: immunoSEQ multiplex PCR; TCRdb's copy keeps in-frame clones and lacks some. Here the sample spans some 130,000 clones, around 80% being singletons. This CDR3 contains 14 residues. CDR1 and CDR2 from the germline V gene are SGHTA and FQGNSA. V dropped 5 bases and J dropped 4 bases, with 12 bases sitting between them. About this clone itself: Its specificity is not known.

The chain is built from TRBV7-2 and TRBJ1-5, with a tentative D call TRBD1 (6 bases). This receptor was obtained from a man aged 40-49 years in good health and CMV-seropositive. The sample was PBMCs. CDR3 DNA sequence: TGTGCCAGCAGCCCCCGGACAGCGAATCAGCCCCAGCATTTT. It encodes CASSPRTANQPQHF.